The present T cell receptor (beta chain) was sequenced within a study of spatial heterogeneity in lung cancer. General study findings and limits: Tumors with more nonsynonymous mutations had more expanded intratumoral alpha and beta TCRs.

TCRdb reanalysed the 5' RACE reads using MiXCR and keeps one entry per CDR3 protein. The repertoire has around 20,000 distinct CDR3 sequences, more than 6.5% of them found once; the top ten carry under 25%. Time point noted: sample taken at primary tumor resection. The cohort: over 70 early-stage, untreated non-small cell lung cancer patients. This clonotype came up many times. Its antigen remains unidentified. Germline CDR1 reads MNHNY; CDR2 reads SVGAGI (reference sequence). CDR3 length: 16 residues. Trimming removed 4 bases at V and 0 bases at J, with 13 bases between. V is TRBV6-6 and J is TRBJ1-5; a weak D match, TRBD1 (6 bases). The sequence came from a female donor with early-stage non-small cell lung cancer. Sequences were derived from lung tumor tissue, sampled at surgery. DNA of the CDR3: TGTGCCAGCAGTTGGACCGGGGGCGTTAGCAATCAGCCCCAGCATTTT. It yields the protein CASSWTGGVSNQPQHF.